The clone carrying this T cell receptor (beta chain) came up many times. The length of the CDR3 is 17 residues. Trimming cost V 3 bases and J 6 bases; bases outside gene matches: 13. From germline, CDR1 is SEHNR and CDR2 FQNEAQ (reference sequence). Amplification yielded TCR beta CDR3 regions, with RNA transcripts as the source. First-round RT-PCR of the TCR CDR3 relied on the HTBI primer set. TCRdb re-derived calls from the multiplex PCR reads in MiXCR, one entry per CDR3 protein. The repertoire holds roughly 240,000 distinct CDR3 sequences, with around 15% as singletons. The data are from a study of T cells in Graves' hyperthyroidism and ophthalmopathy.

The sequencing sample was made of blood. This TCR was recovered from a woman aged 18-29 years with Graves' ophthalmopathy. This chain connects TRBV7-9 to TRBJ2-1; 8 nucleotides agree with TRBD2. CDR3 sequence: CASSFSVPGLVLNEQFF. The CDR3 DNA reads TGTGCCAGCAGCTTTTCCGTGCCGGGACTAGTGCTCAATGAGCAGTTCTTC.